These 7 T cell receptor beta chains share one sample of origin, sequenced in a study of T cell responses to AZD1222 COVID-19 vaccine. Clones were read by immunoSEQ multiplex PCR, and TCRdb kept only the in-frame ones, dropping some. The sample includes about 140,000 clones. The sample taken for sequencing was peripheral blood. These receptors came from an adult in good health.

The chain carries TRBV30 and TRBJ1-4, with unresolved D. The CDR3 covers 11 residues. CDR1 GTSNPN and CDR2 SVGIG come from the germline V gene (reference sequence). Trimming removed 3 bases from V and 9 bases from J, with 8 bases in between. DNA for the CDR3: TGTGCCTGGAGCGGGCCAAAAAAACTGTTTTTT. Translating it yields CAWSGPKKLFF.

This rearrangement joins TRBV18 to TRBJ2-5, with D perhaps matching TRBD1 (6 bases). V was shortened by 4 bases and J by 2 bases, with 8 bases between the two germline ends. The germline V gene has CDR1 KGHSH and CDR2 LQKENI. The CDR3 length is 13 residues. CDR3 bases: TGTGCCAGCTCACTGGACAGACAAGAGACCCAGTACTTC. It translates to CASSLDRQETQYF.

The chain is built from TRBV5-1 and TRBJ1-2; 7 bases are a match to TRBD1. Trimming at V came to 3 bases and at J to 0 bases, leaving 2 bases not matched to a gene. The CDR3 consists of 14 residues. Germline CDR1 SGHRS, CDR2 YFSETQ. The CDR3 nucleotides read TGCGCCAGCAGCTCCCAGGGGGCTAACTATGGCTACACCTTC. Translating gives CASSSQGANYGYTF.

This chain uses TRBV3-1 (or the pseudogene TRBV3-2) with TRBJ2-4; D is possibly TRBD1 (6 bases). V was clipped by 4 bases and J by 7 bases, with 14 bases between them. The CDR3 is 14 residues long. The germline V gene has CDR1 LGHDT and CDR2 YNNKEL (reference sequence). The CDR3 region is CASSPTPTGNIQYF. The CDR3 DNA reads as TGTGCCAGCAGCCCGACCCCAACAGGGAACATTCAGTACTTC.

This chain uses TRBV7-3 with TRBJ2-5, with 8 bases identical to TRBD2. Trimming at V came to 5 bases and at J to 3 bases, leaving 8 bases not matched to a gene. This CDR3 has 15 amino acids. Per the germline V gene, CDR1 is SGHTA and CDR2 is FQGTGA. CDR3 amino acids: CASSINGLAEETQYF. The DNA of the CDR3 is TGTGCCAGCAGCATTAACGGACTAGCTGAAGAGACCCAGTACTTC. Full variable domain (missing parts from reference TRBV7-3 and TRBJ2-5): GAGVSQTPSNKVTEKGKYVELRCDPISGHTALYWYRQSLGQGPEFLIYFQGTGAADDSGLPNDRFFAVRPEGSVSTLKIQRTERGDSAVYLCASSINGLAEETQYFGPGTRLLVL.

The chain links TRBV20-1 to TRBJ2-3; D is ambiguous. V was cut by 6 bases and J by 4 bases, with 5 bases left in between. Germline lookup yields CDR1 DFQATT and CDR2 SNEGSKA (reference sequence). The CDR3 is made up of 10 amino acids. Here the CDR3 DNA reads TGCAGTGCCATCCCAGATACGCAGTATTTT. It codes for CSAIPDTQYF.

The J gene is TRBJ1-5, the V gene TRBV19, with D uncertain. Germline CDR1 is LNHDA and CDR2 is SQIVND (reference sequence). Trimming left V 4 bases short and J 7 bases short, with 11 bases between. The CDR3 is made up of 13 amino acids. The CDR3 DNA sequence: TGTGCCAGTAGTACCCGACGCTTGCAGCCCCAGCATTTT. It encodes CASSTRRLQPQHF.